The 29 T cell receptor beta chains reported below all come from one sample, sequenced in a study of T cell repertoires in cytomegalovirus infection (dated by TCRdb to about 2019). In light of the paper, this sample's treatment or condition label describes: in vitro stimulation with specific CMV peptide epitopes to enrich CMV-specific T cells. Sequencing took place on an Illumina HiSeq 1500. The public reads were run again by TCRdb, first through fastp at Q25 and then through MiXCR, and only productive beta chains were kept. Every distinct CDR3 protein forms one entry, paired with its most common genes and DNA. The sample profile shows roughly 800,000 distinct CDR3 sequences; 25% to 30% of them were found once. Of the sample, over 10% is held by the ten largest clones. Their specific antigens are unknown. The specimen was cultured CD8+ T cells from PBMCs, collected from culture after CMV antigen stimulation. The receptors were sampled from a human donor in good health (CMV status not recorded). Some clones in this sample may be carry-over from other donors' samples.

A few counts support this clonotype. V and J are TRBV5-1 and TRBJ2-1, with D perhaps TRBD1 (5 bases). This CDR3 contains 15 residues. The V and J ends lost 0 bases and 3 bases respectively, with 10 bases between them. CDR1 and CDR2 from the germline V gene are SGHRS and YFSETQ. The CDR3, as DNA: TGCGCCAGCAGCTTGGACTCAGGGTACTACAATGAGCAGTTCTTC. Translating it yields CASSLDSGYYNEQFF.

The rearrangement uses TRBV27 and TRBJ2-7; 10 positions match TRBD1. The CDR3 spans 15 residues. The germline V gene has CDR1 MNHEY and CDR2 SMNVEV (reference sequence). The junction had 4 bases not matched to a gene; V was cut back by 2 bases and J by 3 bases. CDR3 nucleotides: TGTGCCAGCAGTTTAGAGACAGGGGGCTTCTACGAGCAGTACTTC. It specifies CASSLETGGFYEQYF.

The CDR3 DNA is TGTGCCAGCAGCTTAGCTGTCGGTTCCTACGAGCAGTACGTC. Its protein product is CASSLAVGSYEQYV. V is TRBV7-6 and J is TRBJ2-7; D unclear. The V end was cut by 0 bases, the J end by 1 base, with 7 bases between. This CDR3 has 14 amino acids. Germline values: CDR1 SGHVS, CDR2 FNYEAQ.

The chain carries TRBV7-9 and TRBJ2-1; weak D call: TRBD2 (6 bases). The CDR3 contains 16 residues. Germline CDR1 SEHNR, CDR2 FQNEAQ (reference sequence). V was trimmed by 5 bases and J by 4 bases, leaving 18 bases between them. CDR3 loop: CASSTPGSHPYNEQFF. As DNA, the CDR3 is TGTGCCAGCAGCACCCCCGGGAGCCACCCGTACAATGAGCAGTTCTTC.

Of note for this clonotype: One end of the junction does not line up with germline, which may come from a read error. The chain employs TRBV7-8 and TRBJ2-2; D might be TRBD2 (5 bases). This CDR3 contains 17 residues. The V gene's germline CDR1 is SGHVS and CDR2 FQNEAQ. The CDR3 DNA follows: TGTGCCAGCAGCTTGGATAGTCTAGCTGGTCGCACCGAGGAGCTGTTTTTT. Residues: CASSLDSLAGRTEELFF.

This clonotype was recorded many times. The J gene is TRBJ2-5, the V gene TRBV7-4; D ambiguous. V gave up 4 bases and J gave up 0 bases, with 6 bases separating them. CDR3 length: 13 residues. Germline CDR1 is SGHVT and CDR2 is SQSDAQ. DNA for the CDR3: TGTGCCAGCAGCTCCTCGTACCAAGAGACCCAGTACTTC. Its translation: CASSSSYQETQYF.

This chain links TRBV6-5 with TRBJ1-1, with 7 bases that match TRBD1. This CDR3 spans 14 amino acids. CDR1 and CDR2 (germline): MNHEY, SVGAGI. Trimming took 6 bases from V and 4 from J; bases not matched to a gene: 8. CDR3 amino acids: CASSQGQITTEAFF. The CDR3 region has the DNA TGTGCCAGCAGCCAGGGACAGATAACCACTGAAGCTTTCTTT.

This clonotype occurred a few times. The chain combines TRBV6-2 or TRBV6-3 with TRBJ2-1; D is unresolved. The CDR3 has 13 amino acids. The ends were cut back, 2 bases at V and 6 bases at J, with 8 bases in the middle. Per the germline V gene, CDR1 is MNHEY and CDR2 is SVGEGT. For the CDR3, the DNA is TGTGCCAGCAGTTACGGCTGGTCCAATGAGCAGTTCTTC. This sequence encodes CASSYGWSNEQFF.

The rearrangement uses TRBV12-5 and TRBJ1-6; no firm D call. The CDR3 runs to 13 residues. From germline, CDR1 is LGHNT and CDR2 FRNRAP. V lost 9 bases to trimming and J lost 7 bases, with 13 bases between them. CDR3 in amino acids: CASSVRRNSPLHF. CDR3 DNA: TGTGCTAGCTCCGTCAGGAGAAATTCACCCCTCCACTTT.

Only a few counts were recorded for this clonotype. This chain joins TRBV4-2 and TRBJ1-4, with D uncertain. There are 15 residues in the CDR3. Germline V CDR1 and CDR2: LGHNA, YNFKEQ. With 0 bases removed from V and 7 bases from J, the gap between germline ends came to 12 bases. CDR3 residues: CASSQDGGRGEKLFF. DNA of the CDR3: TGTGCCAGCAGCCAAGATGGAGGGAGAGGTGAAAAACTGTTTTTT.

This chain joins TRBV27 and TRBJ2-3; TRBD2 matches at 11 bases. This CDR3 has 15 amino acids. Germline loops: CDR1 MNHEY, CDR2 SMNVEV (reference sequence). With V trimmed by 2 bases and J by 4 bases, 2 bases remained unmatched. CDR3 loop: CASSLGTSGSDTQYF. The CDR3 region has the DNA TGTGCCAGCAGTTTAGGGACTAGCGGATCAGATACGCAGTATTTT.

This clonotype was counted only a few times. The V and J genes are TRBV5-6 and TRBJ2-3; 9 bases fit TRBD2. The CDR3 consists of 15 residues. CDR1 is SGHDT, CDR2 YYEEEE, per germline. Losses at the gene ends were 3 bases for V and 3 bases for J; bases not matched to a gene: 5. The CDR3 DNA reads as TGTGCCAGCAGCTCTCCTAGCGGGGCTACAGATACGCAGTATTTT. Translated, it gives CASSSPSGATDTQYF.

The chain uses TRBV11-1 and TRBJ2-7; the D gene could be TRBD1 or TRBD2 (6 bases each). CDR1 and CDR2 (germline): SGHAT, FQDESV (reference sequence). This CDR3 is built from 16 residues. V was shortened by 1 base and J by 0 bases, with 13 bases between the two germline ends. CDR3 sequence reads: CASSLEGGFGSYEQYF. CDR3 DNA sequence: TGTGCCAGCAGCTTAGAGGGGGGATTCGGCTCCTACGAGCAGTACTTC.

The genes are TRBV18 and TRBJ1-5; weak D call: TRBD1 (5 bases). Trimming took off 5 bases at V and 6 bases at J, with 26 bases between the two ends. Looked up from germline, CDR1 is KGHSH and CDR2 is LQKENI. The CDR3 totals 18 residues. The CDR3 spells CASSTGHGGGDLGQPQHF. The CDR3 bases are TGTGCCAGCTCAACGGGCCACGGGGGAGGGGATTTAGGTCAGCCCCAGCATTTT.

The chain combines TRBV20-1 with TRBJ1-2, with TRBD1 as a possible D gene (5 bases). The CDR3 covers 13 residues. The germline V gene has CDR1 DFQATT and CDR2 SNEGSKA (reference sequence). Trimming left V 1 base short and J 7 bases short, with 13 bases between. CDR3 amino acids: CSARVQGAPGYTF. The CDR3 region has the DNA TGCAGTGCTAGAGTTCAGGGAGCGCCTGGCTACACCTTC.

This clonotype occurred many times. The rearrangement links TRBV9 to TRBJ2-3, with a weak D call TRBD2 (5 bases). This CDR3 region has 16 residues. Trimming shortened V by 0 bases and J by 1 base, and 12 bases separated the two germline ends. Germline-derived CDR1 and CDR2 are SGDLS and YYNGEE. The CDR3 loop reads CASSVVAGVGTDTQYF. The CDR3 DNA reads TGTGCCAGCAGCGTAGTGGCGGGTGTGGGCACAGATACGCAGTATTTT.

V usage is TRBV19 and J usage is TRBJ2-1; 12 bases fit TRBD1. This CDR3 region has 16 residues. V gave up 1 base and J gave up 7 bases; unmatched junction bases: 5. Per the germline V gene, CDR1 is LNHDA and CDR2 is SQIVND (reference sequence). The chain's CDR3 is CASSIVGTGGRNEQFF. CDR3 in DNA: TGTGCCAGTAGTATAGTTGGGACAGGGGGCCGGAATGAGCAGTTCTTC.

This clonotype was seen a few times. The chain joins TRBV19 to TRBJ1-1; no clear D gene. Germline V gene lookup returns CDR1 LNHDA and CDR2 SQIVND (reference sequence). The length of the CDR3 is 12 residues. V shed 7 bases and J shed 5 bases, with 11 bases lying between them. This CDR3 is CASKASRTEAFF. Written as DNA, the CDR3 is TGTGCCAGTAAGGCCAGTAGGACTGAAGCTTTCTTT.

This clonotype has just a few counts. The J gene is TRBJ2-1, the V gene TRBV10-3; 8 bases are a match to TRBD2. With V trimmed by 4 bases and J by 4 bases, 6 bases remained unmatched. The CDR3 loop spans 15 amino acids. The germline CDR1 and CDR2 sequences are ENHRY and SYGVKD. CDR3 sequence: CAISGSGGPYNEQFF. The CDR3 DNA is TGTGCCATCAGTGGAAGCGGGGGACCGTACAATGAGCAGTTCTTC.

The genes are TRBV7-6 and TRBJ2-1; 8 bases are a match to TRBD2. This CDR3 region has 17 residues. Germline CDR1 is SGHVS and CDR2 is FNYEAQ. V trimming: 4 bases; J trimming: 0 bases; junction bases outside the gene matches: 8. The DNA of the CDR3 is TGTGCCAGCAGCTCTTTTAGCGGGGAGAGCTCCTACAATGAGCAGTTCTTC. This encodes CASSSFSGESSYNEQFF.

V and J are TRBV27 and TRBJ2-2; 9 bases agree with TRBD2. J gave up 6 bases and V 2 bases, and 4 bases lay outside the gene matches. The CDR3 is 15 residues long. Germline loops: CDR1 MNHEY, CDR2 SMNVEV (reference sequence). The CDR3 sequence is CASSLAGGLAGELFF. DNA of the CDR3: TGTGCCAGCAGTTTAGCGGGGGGGCTTGCCGGGGAGCTGTTTTTT.

This chain joins TRBV4-1 and TRBJ1-1; D gene uncertain. The CDR3 totals 13 residues. V was trimmed by 2 bases and J by 4 bases, leaving 8 bases between them. Germline V gene data show CDR1 as MGHRA and CDR2 as YSYEKL. For the CDR3, the DNA is TGCGCCAGCAGCCAAAATTGGGGCACTGAAGCTTTCTTT. It yields the protein CASSQNWGTEAFF.

This clonotype was counted only a few times. The rearrangement uses TRBV28 and TRBJ2-2; the D is unclear. The CDR3 has 14 amino acids. The V end was cut by 1 base, the J end by 6 bases, with 9 bases between. CDR1 is MDHEN and CDR2 is SYDVKM in the germline V gene. This CDR3 is CASSLLAFSGELFF. DNA for the CDR3: TGTGCCAGCAGTTTATTAGCCTTCTCCGGGGAGCTGTTTTTT.

This clonotype was seen only a few times. The J gene is TRBJ2-2, the V gene TRBV7-6; no reliable D call. V lost 6 bases and J 4 bases, leaving 9 bases between the germline ends. The germline V gene encodes CDR1 SGHVS and CDR2 FNYEAQ. The CDR3 runs to 13 residues. The CDR3 DNA reads TGTGCCAGCAGTAATATTGGCACCGGGGAGCTGTTTTTT. This encodes CASSNIGTGELFF.

This clonotype has only one observation. This chain links TRBV2 with TRBJ2-3, with D unresolved. In germline, CDR1 is SNHLY, CDR2 FYNNEI. V shed 2 bases and J shed 2 bases, with 8 bases lying between them. The CDR3 runs to 14 residues. CDR3 sequence (DNA): TGTGCCAGCAGTGAATGGCTTAACACAGATACGCAGTATTTT. Translation gives CASSEWLNTDTQYF.

The table lists this clonotype with a few counts. This sequence joins TRBV12-3 or TRBV12-4 and TRBJ1-2; 7 bases fit TRBD1. The CDR3 totals 14 residues. J was trimmed by 6 bases and V by 3 bases; bases with no gene match: 7. This chain's CDR3 is CASSLTGSFNGYTF. The CDR3 bases are TGTGCCAGCAGTTTGACAGGGAGCTTTAATGGCTACACCTTC.

The gene calls are TRBV7-9 and TRBJ2-6, with TRBD1 as a possible D gene (6 bases). Germline-derived CDR1 and CDR2 are SEHNR and FQNEAQ (reference sequence). Deletions cut 2 bases from V and 0 bases from J, with 11 bases between. This CDR3 has 17 amino acids. The DNA for the CDR3 is TGTGCCAGCAGCTTAACCACGGACAGCTCTGGGGCCAACGTCCTGACTTTC. Protein: CASSLTTDSSGANVLTF.

In the case of this clonotype: One junction end does not reproduce the germline sequence, and a read error may be involved. CDR3 residues: CSVEGRDYGYTF. CDR3 in DNA: TGCAGCGTGGAGGGGCGAGACTATGGCTACACCTTT. The chain uses TRBV29-1 and TRBJ1-2; D perhaps matches TRBD1 (5 bases). The CDR3 extends over 12 amino acids. The V gene's germline CDR1 is SQVTM and CDR2 ANQGSEA.

For this clonotype: A much larger clone lies one base from this, so it may be a read error. The V gene is TRBV19, the J gene TRBJ1-1; possible D gene TRBD1, 6 bases. Between the trimmed V and J ends, which lost 10 bases and 0 bases, there was a span of 9 bases. The CDR3 covers 12 residues. Germline loops: CDR1 LNHDA, CDR2 SQIVND (reference sequence). The CDR3, as DNA: TGTGCCACCGGGACACTGAACACTGAAGCTTTCTTT. It specifies CATGTLNTEAFF. Supplemented by reference TRBV19 and TRBJ1-1, the full variable domain reads DGGITQSPKYLFRKEGQNVTLSCEQNLNHDAMYWYRQDPGQGLRLIYYSQIVNDFQKGDIAEGYSVSREKKESFPLTVTSAQKNPTAFYLCATGTLNTEAFFGQGTRLTVV.